These 19 T cell receptor beta chains share one sample of origin, sequenced in a study of blood T cells in healthy people across ages. A second PCR of about 7 to 11 cycles used a sample-barcoded 5' primer and a J-beta primer mix. TCRdb re-analysed the 5' RACE reads in MiXCR, keeping a single row per CDR3 protein. The table records some 640,000 distinct CDR3 sequences, about 30% of them present only once. The sequencing input was blood. The receptors shown here come from a woman of 80 years or more in good health.

A single count supports this clonotype. V is TRBV20-1 and J is TRBJ2-1; TRBD2 might be the D (5 bases). This CDR3 has 12 residues. V lost 1 base to trimming and J lost 10 bases, with 11 bases between them. The germline gives CDR1 DFQATT, CDR2 SNEGSKA (reference sequence). The CDR3 region is CSARAGWYEQFF. For the CDR3, the DNA is TGCAGTGCTAGAGCGGGATGGTACGAGCAGTTCTTC.

In its sample, this clonotype was seen many times. The rearrangement joins TRBV7-8 to TRBJ1-6; D is undetermined. V lost 1 base and J lost 5, with 6 bases in between. The CDR3 runs 14 residues. Germline V gene data show CDR1 as SGHVS and CDR2 as FQNEAQ. The CDR3 reads CASSLGHNNSPLHF. The CDR3 coding sequence is TGTGCCAGCAGCTTAGGCCACAATAATTCACCCCTCCACTTT.

Only a few counts were recorded for this clonotype. This chain uses TRBV5-1 with TRBJ1-1, with a possible D match to TRBD1 (6 bases). Germline V CDR1 and CDR2: SGHRS, YFSETQ. CDR3 length equals 17 residues. Trimming took 2 bases from V and 0 from J, leaving 17 bases between them. CDR3 sequence reads: CASSFTPWQGLNTEAFF. The DNA of the CDR3 is TGCGCCAGCAGCTTCACCCCTTGGCAGGGGTTGAACACTGAAGCTTTCTTT.

J is TRBJ1-3 and V is TRBV29-1, with D unresolved. Germline V gene data show CDR1 as SQVTM and CDR2 as ANQGSEA. Trimming removed 7 bases at V and 3 bases at J, with 7 bases between. The CDR3 loop spans 11 amino acids. CDR3 in amino acids: CSGGLGNTIYF. The CDR3, as DNA: TGCAGCGGAGGTCTTGGAAACACCATATATTTT.

This clonotype was counted at least ten times. This chain's CDR3 is CASSRGFAQTQYF. The DNA of the CDR3 is TGTGCCAGCAGTCGAGGTTTCGCCCAGACCCAGTACTTC. This chain connects TRBV27 to TRBJ2-5; D is unresolved. Germline values: CDR1 MNHEY, CDR2 SMNVEV (reference sequence). This CDR3 spans 13 amino acids. V shed 5 bases and J shed 6 bases, with 13 bases lying between them.

This clonotype was seen ten or more times. The rearrangement uses TRBV7-2 and TRBJ2-7; 9 bases line up with TRBD2. J gave up 0 bases and V 5 bases, and 17 bases lay outside the gene matches. Germline CDR1 and CDR2: SGHTA and FQGNSA. This CDR3 comprises 19 residues. In DNA form, the CDR3 reads TGTGCCAGCAGCCCTACTGAGGCGGGGGGGCCGAAGGGCTCCTACGAGCAGTACTTC. It yields the protein CASSPTEAGGPKGSYEQYF.

The chain has TRBV20-1 and TRBJ2-1; weak D call: TRBD2 (6 bases). Germline assignment: CDR1 DFQATT and CDR2 SNEGSKA (reference sequence). CDR3 size: 14 residues. Trimming shortened V by 3 bases and J by 6 bases, and 15 bases separated the two germline ends. The CDR3: CSASGGGASNEQFF. CDR3 nucleotides: TGCAGTGCTAGCGGCGGAGGGGCCTCCAATGAGCAGTTCTTC.

On this clonotype: Possible read error: a much larger clone is one base away. The gene calls are TRBV7-2 and TRBJ2-5, with D tentatively TRBD2 (5 bases). The CDR3 length is 14 residues. Germline loops: CDR1 SGHTA, CDR2 FQGNSA. The ends were cut back, 5 bases at V and 11 bases at J, with 21 bases in the middle. Written as DNA, the CDR3 is TGTGCCAGCAGCCCCGAGCCTAGCAGCAATGAGCAGTACTTC. Protein product: CASSPEPSSNEQYF.

Concerning this clonotype: A much larger clone differs by one base, so this may be a read error. Here the CDR3 omits its conserved ending phenylalanine or tryptophan, so a read error is the likely source. CDR3 protein: CASSGDSTYEQYC. The CDR3 nucleotides read TGCGCCAGCAGCGGGGACAGTACCTACGAGCAGTACTGC. The chain recombines TRBV5-1 with TRBJ2-4; TRBD1 aligns across 7 bases. The J call may be wrong; the DNA end is better matched by TRBJ2-7. This CDR3 spans 13 amino acids. Germline-derived CDR1 and CDR2 are SGHRS and YFSETQ.

Regarding this clonotype: This clone may be a read error of a much larger clone one base away. The chain joins TRBV4-3 to TRBJ2-5; TRBD2 matches 8 bases. The CDR3 is made up of 16 amino acids. V was clipped by 3 bases and J by 11 bases; unmatched bases: 17. Germline CDR1 reads LGHNA; CDR2 reads YSLEER. CDR3 sequence: CASSHGVEAGGNEQYF. CDR3 nucleotide sequence: TGCGCCAGCAGCCATGGTGTGGAGGCGGGAGGCAATGAGCAGTACTTC.

This rearrangement joins TRBV9 to TRBJ2-3, with no clear D. The CDR3 spans 16 residues. Germline loops: CDR1 SGDLS, CDR2 YYNGEE. V lost 0 bases and J lost 0, with 11 bases in between. CDR3 sequence reads: CASSVVGEISTDTQYF. The CDR3 region has the DNA TGTGCCAGCAGCGTAGTAGGAGAGATAAGCACAGATACGCAGTATTTT.

This clonotype was seen more than once but under ten times. The chain recombines TRBV5-1 with TRBJ1-1; D is possibly TRBD1 (6 bases). This CDR3 is built from 13 residues. V was clipped by 2 bases and J by 7 bases, with 12 bases between them. The germline V gene encodes CDR1 SGHRS and CDR2 YFSETQ. The CDR3 here is CASSFSEGGEAFF. The CDR3 coding sequence is TGCGCCAGCAGCTTCAGTGAGGGGGGTGAAGCTTTCTTT.

Many counts were recorded for this clonotype. This chain connects TRBV20-1 to TRBJ2-7; tentative D call: TRBD1 (5 bases). The germline V gene encodes CDR1 DFQATT and CDR2 SNEGSKA (reference sequence). Deletions cut 1 base from V and 6 bases from J, with 19 bases between. The CDR3 runs 15 residues. The CDR3 reads CSARVGGSGIREQYF. In DNA form, the CDR3 reads TGCAGTGCTAGAGTCGGTGGCTCAGGGATCCGCGAGCAGTACTTC.

A note on this clonotype: This could be a read error, since a much larger clone is one nucleotide away. The CDR3 reads CSTRDQAQGNSPLHF. CDR3 in DNA: TGCAGTACTAGAGATCAGGCCCAAGGAAATTCACCCCTCCACTTT. The V call is TRBV20-1, the J call TRBJ1-6; D ambiguous. Germline V gives CDR1 DFQATT, CDR2 SNEGSKA (reference sequence). The CDR3 spans 15 residues.

This clonotype was seen repeatedly, ten times or more. The rearrangement links TRBV15 to TRBJ1-4, with a tentative D call TRBD1 (5 bases). V lost 5 bases to trimming and J lost 5 bases, with 15 bases between them. CDR1 LNHNV and CDR2 YYDKDF come from the germline V gene (reference sequence). The CDR3 runs to 15 residues. CDR3 sequence reads: CATSVPGLKNEKLFF. CDR3 in DNA: TGTGCCACCAGCGTGCCGGGACTGAAGAATGAAAAACTGTTTTTT.

The table lists this clonotype with many counts. The chain links TRBV5-1 to TRBJ1-6; D remains unclear. Trimming removed 0 bases from V and 9 bases from J, with 13 bases in between. CDR3 length: 15 residues. From germline, CDR1 is SGHRS and CDR2 YFSETQ. The CDR3, as DNA: TGCGCCAGCAGCTTGGGGTCTTTCGTATTTTCACCCCTCCACTTT. It is translated as CASSLGSFVFSPLHF.

This clonotype was seen ten or more times. This rearrangement joins TRBV11-2 to TRBJ2-5; 16 nucleotides agree with TRBD2. The ends lost 5 bases at V and 3 bases at J; junction bases unmatched: 6. Looked up from germline, CDR1 is SGHAT and CDR2 is FQNNGV. The CDR3 sequence is 17 residues long. The CDR3 DNA reads as TGTGCCAGCAGCCCAGGGACTAGCGGGGGGGGGAAAGAGACCCAGTACTTC. This gives the protein CASSPGTSGGGKETQYF. The full variable domain, with the rest looked up from reference TRBV11-2 and TRBJ2-5, is EAGVAQSPRYKIIEKRQSVAFWCNPISGHATLYWYQQILGQGPKLLIQFQNNGVVDDSQLPKDRFSAERLKGVDSTLKIQPAKLEDSAVYLCASSPGTSGGGKETQYFGPGTRLLVL.

This clonotype was seen a single time. CDR3 in amino acids: CASSRLAGEADTQYF. For the CDR3, the DNA is TGTGCCAGCAGCCGCCTAGCGGGAGAGGCAGATACGCAGTATTTT. The chain is built from TRBV7-2 and TRBJ2-3, with TRBD2 identical over 10 bases. The CDR3 extends over 15 amino acids. V lost 5 bases and J lost 4; bases outside the gene matches: 6. The germline V gene has CDR1 SGHTA and CDR2 FQGNSA.

This clonotype was observed many times. The J gene is TRBJ2-3, the V gene TRBV4-2; TRBD2 aligns across 13 bases. Germline CDR1 is LGHNA and CDR2 is YNFKEQ. This CDR3 spans 21 amino acids. V trimming: 0 bases; J trimming: 2 bases; junction bases outside the gene matches: 14. The CDR3 spells CASSQDMRLAGGQEFTDTQYF. The CDR3 DNA reads TGTGCCAGCAGCCAAGATATGCGACTAGCGGGGGGCCAAGAGTTCACAGATACGCAGTATTTT.